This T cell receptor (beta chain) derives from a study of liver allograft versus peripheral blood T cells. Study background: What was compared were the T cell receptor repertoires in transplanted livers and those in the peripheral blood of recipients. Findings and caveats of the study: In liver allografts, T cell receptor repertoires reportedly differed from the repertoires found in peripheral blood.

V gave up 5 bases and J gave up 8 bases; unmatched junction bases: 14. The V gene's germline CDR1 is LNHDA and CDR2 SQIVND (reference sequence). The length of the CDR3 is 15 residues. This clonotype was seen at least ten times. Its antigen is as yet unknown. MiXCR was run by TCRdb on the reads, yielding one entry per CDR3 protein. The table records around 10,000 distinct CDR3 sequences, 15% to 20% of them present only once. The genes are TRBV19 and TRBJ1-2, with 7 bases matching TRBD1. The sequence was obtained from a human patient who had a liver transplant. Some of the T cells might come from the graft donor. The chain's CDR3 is CASSLYDRAGGGYTF. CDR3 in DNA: TGTGCCAGTAGTCTCTACGACAGGGCAGGAGGGGGCTACACCTTC. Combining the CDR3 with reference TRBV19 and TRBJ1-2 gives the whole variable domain DGGITQSPKYLFRKEGQNVTLSCEQNLNHDAMYWYRQDPGQGLRLIYYSQIVNDFQKGDIAEGYSVSREKKESFPLTVTSAQKNPTAFYLCASSLYDRAGGGYTFGSGTRLTVV.